The 14 T cell receptor beta chains listed next were all sequenced from one sample in a study of T cells after yellow fever vaccination. TCRdb used MiXCR to reprocess the 5' RACE reads, holding one entry per CDR3 protein. The sample contains 500,000 to 650,000 distinct CDR3 sequences, about 14% of which appear only once. The source material was PBMCs, sampled on the day of the yellow fever booster vaccination. These receptors all stem from a man aged 30 to 45 who received the YFV17D yellow fever vaccine.

This clonotype was observed a handful of times. This chain uses TRBV10-2 with TRBJ1-1; weak D call: TRBD1 (5 bases). Trimming removed 5 bases from V and 4 bases from J, with 14 bases in between. The CDR3 has 14 amino acids. Germline V lookup: CDR1 WSHSY, CDR2 SAAADI. The CDR3 loop is CASSPGGRITEAFF. For the CDR3, the DNA is TGCGCCAGCAGTCCTGGGGGTAGAATCACTGAAGCTTTCTTT.

This clonotype was picked up a small number of times. The V and J genes are TRBV20-1 and TRBJ2-1; D perhaps matches TRBD2 (6 bases). V dropped 2 bases and J dropped 4 bases, with 15 bases sitting between them. Germline V gives CDR1 DFQATT, CDR2 SNEGSKA (reference sequence). This CDR3 is built from 15 residues. The CDR3 sequence is CSARSLGSAYNEQFF. In DNA form, the CDR3 reads TGCAGTGCTAGATCCCTCGGGAGCGCGTACAATGAGCAGTTCTTC.

The rearrangement uses TRBV18 and TRBJ2-4; tentatively, D is TRBD1 (5 bases). V lost 8 bases and J 0 bases, leaving 11 bases between the germline ends. The CDR3 length is 14 residues. The germline CDR1 and CDR2 sequences are KGHSH and LQKENI. CDR3 sequence reads: CASNEDIAKNIQYF. In nucleotides, the CDR3 is TGTGCCAGCAACGAGGACATAGCCAAAAACATTCAGTACTTC.

This clonotype was detected only a few times. The CDR3 region has the DNA TGTGCCTGGAGTGTACACAACACAGATACGCAGTATTTT. It specifies CAWSVHNTDTQYF. V usage is TRBV30 and J usage is TRBJ2-3, with no clear D. The V end was cut by 0 bases, the J end by 2 bases, with 6 bases between. The CDR3 is 13 residues long. CDR1 GTSNPN and CDR2 SVGIG come from the germline V gene (reference sequence).

V is TRBV5-4 and J is TRBJ2-5; D is ambiguous. The CDR3 spans 15 residues. V dropped 4 bases and J dropped 5 bases, with 18 bases sitting between them. The germline gives CDR1 SGHNT, CDR2 YYREEE (reference sequence). The CDR3 region has the DNA TGTGCCAGCAGCCCCTTGAGGACCCAGCTGGAGACCCAGTACTTC. It encodes CASSPLRTQLETQYF.

This clonotype came up a few times. The chain combines TRBV12-3 or TRBV12-4 with TRBJ1-1, with unresolved D. The CDR3 is made up of 12 amino acids. Trimming took off 3 bases at V and 6 bases at J, with 8 bases between the two ends. The CDR3 spells CASSFHGAEAFF. The CDR3 DNA reads TGTGCCAGCAGTTTTCATGGGGCTGAAGCTTTCTTT.

This clonotype was seen a few times. CDR3 in DNA: TGTGCCACCAGCGCCCCAACCCAGACACTTAGGGGCGAGACCCAGTACTTC. This translates into CATSAPTQTLRGETQYF. The rearrangement uses TRBV15 and TRBJ2-5; perhaps TRBD1 as D (5 bases). With 5 bases removed from V and 5 bases from J, the gap between germline ends came to 24 bases. CDR3 size: 17 residues. CDR1 is LNHNV, CDR2 YYDKDF, per germline (reference sequence).

J is TRBJ1-2 and V is TRBV29-1; D gene uncertain. Germline V gene sequence: CDR1 SQVTM, CDR2 ANQGSEA. The length of the CDR3 is 10 residues. V lost 3 bases and J lost 7, with 6 bases in between. The DNA of the CDR3 is TGCAGCGTTGAGGTTGGTGGCTACACCTTC. Protein product: CSVEVGGYTF.

The chain is built from TRBV18 and TRBJ2-1; D may be TRBD1 (6 bases). V was trimmed by 6 bases and J by 3 bases, leaving 15 bases between them. Germline V gene data show CDR1 as KGHSH and CDR2 as LQKENI. The CDR3 length is 15 residues. CDR3: CASSPLGDNYNEQFF. The CDR3 region has the DNA TGTGCCAGCTCGCCCCTCGGGGACAACTACAATGAGCAGTTCTTC.

This clonotype turned up a few times. The chain carries TRBV7-9 and TRBJ2-1; weak D call: TRBD2 (6 bases). The V and J ends lost 1 base and 15 bases respectively, with 10 bases between them. The CDR3 sequence is 11 residues long. Germline assignment: CDR1 SEHNR and CDR2 FQNEAQ (reference sequence). CDR3 nucleotide sequence: TGTGCCAGCAGCTTAGGCGGGGCAGGGTTCTTC. It is translated as CASSLGGAGFF.

The chain employs TRBV23-1 and TRBJ2-3, with TRBD2 matching 8 bases. TRBV23-1 falls under the ORF class, with uncertain function. Trimming removed 3 bases from V and 0 bases from J; junction bases left unmatched: 17. CDR3 length: 20 residues. The CDR3 reads CASSHRRGQLLADSTDTQYF. DNA of the CDR3: TGCGCCAGCAGTCATCGGCGTGGGCAGTTACTAGCGGATAGCACAGATACGCAGTATTTT.

This clonotype was counted a few times. The chain couples TRBV7-9 to TRBJ1-5; D unclear. Germline CDR1 SEHNR, CDR2 FQNEAQ (reference sequence). CDR3 length: 13 residues. V was pared by 3 bases and J by 7 bases, with 10 bases between. The CDR3 sequence is CASSFNSEQPQHF. CDR3 coding DNA: TGTGCCAGCAGCTTTAACTCCGAACAGCCCCAGCATTTT.

This clonotype occurred a few times. This chain links TRBV7-8 with TRBJ2-7, with a weak D call TRBD2 (6 bases). Trimming stripped 7 bases from V and 2 bases from J, with 15 bases between. From germline, CDR1 is SGHVS and CDR2 FQNEAQ. The length of the CDR3 is 14 residues. The DNA of the CDR3 is TGTGCCAGCACCCCCCGGGACTCAGCCTACGAGCAGTACTTC. It specifies CASTPRDSAYEQYF. Supplemented by reference TRBV7-8 and TRBJ2-7, the full variable domain reads GAGVSQSPRYKVAKRGQDVALRCDPISGHVSLFWYQQALGQGPEFLTYFQNEAQLDKSGLPSDRFFAERPEGSVSTLKIQRTQQEDSAVYLCASTPRDSAYEQYFGPGTRLTVT.

J is TRBJ1-1 and V is TRBV7-2; possibly TRBD1 for D (5 bases). The CDR3 sequence is 13 residues long. V lost 5 bases and J 4 bases, leaving 11 bases between the germline ends. CDR1 and CDR2 (germline): SGHTA, FQGNSA. This CDR3 reads CASSPQRGTEAFF. CDR3 coding DNA: TGTGCCAGCAGCCCCCAGAGGGGCACTGAAGCTTTCTTT.